This passage covers 7 T cell receptor beta chains from one sample sequenced in a study of T cell responses to AZD1222 COVID-19 vaccine (dated by TCRdb to the early 2020s). Libraries were constructed by the immunoSEQ multiplex PCR assay. TCRdb provides this immuneACCESS table in a form limited to in-frame rearrangements. Some clones are lacking; in checked studies, under half of them reflect an unresolved V gene, and why the rest are absent is not known. Here the sample has around 160,000 clones; around nine tenths occur a single time. The top ten hold more than 1.4% of the sample. Taken with the paper, the label for time point translates to: baseline before first vaccination. The material was peripheral blood, obtained on day 0 of AZD1222 vaccination. The receptors were sampled from an adult in good health.

This sequence joins TRBV19 and TRBJ2-1; D perhaps matches TRBD2 (6 bases). The CDR3 totals 14 residues. CDR1 and CDR2 from the germline V gene are LNHDA and SQIVND (reference sequence). Trimming stripped 5 bases from V and 8 bases from J, with 16 bases between. CDR3 residues: CASSGWGGMDEQFF. In DNA form, the CDR3 reads TGTGCCAGTAGTGGTTGGGGAGGTATGGATGAGCAGTTCTTC.

This clone was seen a single time. J is TRBJ2-3 and V is TRBV9, with TRBD2 identical over 8 bases. V lost 1 base, J lost 0 bases, and 4 bases stayed unmatched. The CDR3 length is 16 residues. Germline assignment: CDR1 SGDLS and CDR2 YYNGEE. CDR3 DNA: TGTGCCAGCAGCGTAACCAGCGGGGGCAGCACAGATACGCAGTATTTT. This codes for CASSVTSGGSTDTQYF.

The rearrangement joins TRBV7-3 to TRBJ2-7; 9 bases are shared with TRBD1. The junction had 7 bases not matched to a gene; V was cut back by 5 bases and J by 5 bases. Germline loops: CDR1 SGHTA, CDR2 FQGTGA. CDR3 length: 14 amino acids. This CDR3 reads CASSKQGAGDEQYF. The CDR3 bases are TGTGCCAGCAGCAAACAGGGGGCTGGGGACGAGCAGTACTTC. The complete variable domain, with remaining parts taken from reference TRBV7-3 and TRBJ2-7, reads GAGVSQTPSNKVTEKGKYVELRCDPISGHTALYWYRQSLGQGPEFLIYFQGTGAADDSGLPNDRFFAVRPEGSVSTLKIQRTERGDSAVYLCASSKQGAGDEQYFGPGTRLTVT.

The chain is built from TRBV11-3 and TRBJ1-1; D possibly corresponds to TRBD1 (5 bases). V was cut by 4 bases and J by 1 base, with 10 bases left in between. CDR3 length: 14 residues. Germline CDR1 reads SGHNT; CDR2 reads YENEEA. CDR3 sequence reads: CASSYGQSNTEAFF. The CDR3 DNA follows: TGTGCCAGCAGCTACGGACAATCGAACACTGAAGCTTTCTTT.

On this clone itself: Other DNA sequences from this sample encode an identical CDR3 as well. The chain has TRBV12-3 or TRBV12-4 and TRBJ1-2, with D possibly matching TRBD1 (6 bases). The CDR3 has 13 residues. Trimming pared 5 bases from V and 3 bases from J, leaving 10 bases between. CDR3: CASSPGQHYGYTF. CDR3 nucleotides: TGTGCCAGCAGTCCAGGACAGCACTATGGCTACACCTTC.

This sequence joins TRBV28 and TRBJ1-2, with D uncertain. The CDR3 extends over 16 amino acids. V gave up 5 bases and J gave up 5 bases, with 21 bases separating them. CDR1 and CDR2 from the germline V gene are MDHEN and SYDVKM. The CDR3 DNA reads TGTGCCAGCAGTCCCTACTCTGCCCGCCGGGAGTATGGCTACACCTTC. It translates to CASSPYSARREYGYTF.

This chain links TRBV4-3 with TRBJ2-1; 10 bases line up with TRBD2. V shed 1 base and J 0 bases; nucleotides not matched to a gene: 3. The CDR3 length is 17 residues. CDR1 is LGHNA, CDR2 YSLEER, per germline. CDR3 region: CASSQVSGRASYNEQFF. In DNA form, the CDR3 reads TGCGCCAGCAGCCAAGTAAGCGGGAGGGCCTCCTACAATGAGCAGTTCTTC.